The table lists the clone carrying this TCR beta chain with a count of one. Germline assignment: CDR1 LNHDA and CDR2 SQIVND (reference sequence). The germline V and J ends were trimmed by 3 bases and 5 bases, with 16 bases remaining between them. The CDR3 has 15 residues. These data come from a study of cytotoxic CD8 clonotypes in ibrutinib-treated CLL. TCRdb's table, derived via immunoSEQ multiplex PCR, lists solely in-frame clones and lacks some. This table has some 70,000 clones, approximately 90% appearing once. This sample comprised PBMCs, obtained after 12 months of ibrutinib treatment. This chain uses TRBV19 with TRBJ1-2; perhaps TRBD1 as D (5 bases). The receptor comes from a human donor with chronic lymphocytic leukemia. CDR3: CASSIFRGAIYGYTF. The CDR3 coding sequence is TGTGCCAGTAGTATTTTCCGAGGGGCGATTTATGGCTACACCTTC.